This passage covers 10 T cell receptor beta chains from one sample sequenced in a study of blood T cells in healthy people across ages. Using a J-beta primer mix together with a sample-barcoded 5' primer, a second PCR was run for roughly 6 to 11 cycles. One entry per CDR3 protein results from TCRdb running MiXCR on the 5' RACE reads. The data show about 830,000 distinct CDR3 sequences, around 68% seen once. Sequencing was done on a sample of blood. The receptors stem from a man younger than 45 in good health.

The CDR3 DNA reads as TGTGCCAGCAGCGTCGCAGGGACCTCCTCCTACAATGAGCAGTACTTC. Translating gives CASSVAGTSSYNEQYF. This chain joins TRBV7-2 and TRBJ2-5; perhaps D is TRBD1 or TRBD2 (5 bases each). The ends were cut back, 5 bases at V and 11 bases at J, with 27 bases in the middle. CDR3 length: 16 amino acids. Per the germline V gene, CDR1 is SGHTA and CDR2 is FQGNSA.

V and J are TRBV4-1 and TRBJ1-4, with 8 bases identical to TRBD1. The V and J ends lost 0 bases and 4 bases, in that order; junction bases with no gene match: 4. CDR3 size: 16 residues. CDR1 MGHRA and CDR2 YSYEKL come from the germline V gene. The CDR3 loop is CASSQDYGQGNEKLFF. For the CDR3, the DNA is TGCGCCAGCAGCCAAGATTATGGACAGGGTAATGAAAAACTGTTTTTT.

V and J are TRBV7-2 and TRBJ2-1; TRBD2 agrees at 8 bases. Germline V gene sequence: CDR1 SGHTA, CDR2 FQGNSA. V shed 4 bases and J 0 bases; nucleotides not matched to a gene: 5. The CDR3 is made up of 16 amino acids. CDR3 region: CASSSREGPSYNEQFF. In DNA form, the CDR3 reads TGTGCCAGCAGCTCACGGGAGGGACCCTCCTACAATGAGCAGTTCTTC.

The V gene is TRBV29-1, the J gene TRBJ1-5; 7 nucleotides agree with TRBD1. In germline, CDR1 is SQVTM, CDR2 ANQGSEA. The J segment lost 5 bases and the V segment lost 6 bases, leaving 16 bases of the junction unmatched. The CDR3 has 16 residues. CDR3 in amino acids: CSVQMQGGSLDQPQHF. As DNA, the CDR3 is TGCAGCGTCCAAATGCAGGGGGGAAGCCTTGATCAGCCCCAGCATTTT.

J is TRBJ2-7 and V is TRBV10-3, with TRBD2 identical over 9 bases. Germline V CDR1 and CDR2: ENHRY, SYGVKD. The V gene end was trimmed by 2 bases and the J gene end by 4 bases; junction bases not matched to a gene: 3. The CDR3 sequence is 14 residues long. CDR3 DNA: TGTGCCATCAGTGAGGGCGGGGGGGCGTACGAGCAGTACTTC. Amino acids: CAISEGGGAYEQYF.

This clonotype was seen only a few times. The chain links TRBV4-3 to TRBJ1-2; D gene uncertain. Between the trimmed V and J ends, which lost 0 bases and 8 bases, there was a span of 13 bases. The CDR3 covers 14 residues. Germline assignment: CDR1 LGHNA and CDR2 YSLEER. CDR3 sequence: CASSQDEGTHGYTF. As DNA, the CDR3 is TGCGCCAGCAGCCAAGATGAGGGTACTCACGGCTACACCTTC.

V and J are TRBV12-3 or TRBV12-4 and TRBJ2-2; 11 bases are a match to TRBD1. The CDR3 is made up of 17 amino acids. Germline trimming cut 3 bases from V and 5 bases from J; bases unmatched to any gene: 8. In DNA, the CDR3 is TGTGCCAGCAGTTTCGTTACCGGGACAGGGGGTACCGGGGAGCTGTTTTTT. This sequence encodes CASSFVTGTGGTGELFF.

V is TRBV20-1 and J is TRBJ1-1; 7 nucleotides agree with TRBD1. Losses at the gene ends were 6 bases for V and 10 bases for J; bases not matched to a gene: 8. Germline V CDR1 and CDR2: DFQATT, SNEGSKA (reference sequence). This CDR3 has 11 amino acids. The CDR3 here is CSARRQGGAFF. CDR3 bases: TGCAGTGCCCGTCGACAGGGCGGAGCTTTCTTT.

This clonotype has just a few counts. The chain recombines TRBV29-1 with TRBJ2-1; a possible D gene is TRBD2 (5 bases). V was shortened by 7 bases and J by 12 bases, with 25 bases between the two germline ends. The germline gives CDR1 SQVTM, CDR2 ANQGSEA. The CDR3 has 14 residues. The CDR3 bases are TGCAGCGCCCTGGCTAGCCCTTCGGTCGACGGGCAGTTCTTC. Translation: CSALASPSVDGQFF.

The V gene is TRBV13, the J gene TRBJ2-5; either TRBD1 or TRBD2 may fit D (6 bases each). The closer fit of TRBJ2-7 to the DNA end suggests the J call may be wrong. This CDR3 is built from 15 residues. Germline V gene data show CDR1 as PRHDT and CDR2 as FYEKMQ (reference sequence). Here the CDR3 reads CASSQRQGGKDEQYF. The CDR3, as DNA: TGTGCCAGCAGCCAAAGACAAGGGGGGAAAGACGAGCAGTACTTC.